Presented here are 23 T cell receptor beta chains from one specimen sequenced in a study. TCRdb reanalysed the RT-PCR reads using MiXCR and keeps one entry per CDR3 protein. The data hold about 680,000 distinct CDR3 sequences, with over 12% observed a single time. The sample comprised memory CD4+ T cells from blood. Source of these receptors: a female donor in good health, serving as a healthy control.

This clonotype was observed a handful of times. The gene calls are TRBV7-3 and TRBJ2-3; D is perhaps TRBD2 (5 bases). The germline V gene has CDR1 SGHTA and CDR2 FQGTGA. V lost 0 bases, J lost 5 bases, and 12 bases lay in between. The CDR3 is made up of 15 amino acids. In DNA form, the CDR3 reads TGTGCCAGCAGCTTAACGAGTAGCGTTGGAGATACGCAGTATTTT. Translating it yields CASSLTSSVGDTQYF.

This chain joins TRBV11-2 and TRBJ1-6; D might be TRBD1 (6 bases). The V and J ends lost 3 bases and 8 bases respectively, with 14 bases between them. Germline-derived CDR1 and CDR2 are SGHAT and FQNNGV. There are 15 residues in the CDR3. As DNA, the CDR3 is TGTGCCAGCAGCTTTTTGGCAGGGGTTGATTCACCCCTCCACTTT. This gives the protein CASSFLAGVDSPLHF.

This clonotype was picked up one time. The chain recombines TRBV7-2 with TRBJ2-3, with unresolved D. The V gene lost 5 bases and the J gene lost 1 base, with 19 bases spanning the gap. The CDR3 totals 17 residues. CDR1 SGHTA and CDR2 FQGNSA come from the germline V gene. The CDR3 region has the DNA TGTGCCAGCAGCCCCCGCCGTGGGGAACCTGGCACAGATACGCAGTATTTT. Amino acid sequence: CASSPRRGEPGTDTQYF.

This chain links TRBV18 with TRBJ2-3, with TRBD2 identical over 14 bases. From germline, CDR1 is KGHSH and CDR2 LQKENI. The V segment lost 2 bases and the J segment 4 bases; nucleotides outside the gene matches: 2. This CDR3 spans 16 amino acids. This CDR3 reads CASSPGTSGRADTQYF. DNA for the CDR3: TGTGCCAGCTCACCAGGGACTAGCGGGAGAGCAGATACGCAGTATTTT.

The chain carries TRBV7-2 and TRBJ2-5; 9 bases map to TRBD1. V shed 5 bases, J shed 4 bases, and the junction held 11 bases outside the gene matches. This CDR3 region has 16 residues. Looked up from germline, CDR1 is SGHTA and CDR2 is FQGNSA. The CDR3: CASSPSLQGAGETQYF. The CDR3 DNA is TGTGCCAGCAGCCCTTCCCTACAGGGGGCAGGAGAGACCCAGTACTTC. Variable domain in full (rest from reference TRBV7-2 and TRBJ2-5): GAGVSQSPSNKVTEKGKDVELRCDPISGHTALYWYRQSLGQGLEFLIYFQGNSAPDKSGLPSDRFSAERTGGSVSTLTIQRTQQEDSAVYLCASSPSLQGAGETQYFGPGTRLLVL.

This clonotype was seen ten or more times. This chain uses TRBV29-1 with TRBJ2-7; TRBD1 agrees at 8 bases. CDR1 SQVTM and CDR2 ANQGSEA come from the germline V gene. The trim removed 5 bases at V and 3 bases at J, leaving 6 bases unmatched. This CDR3 has 13 amino acids. Here the CDR3 reads CSVQYRGNYEQYF. The CDR3 bases are TGCAGCGTTCAATACAGGGGGAACTACGAGCAGTACTTC.

This clonotype was observed a handful of times. The chain couples TRBV7-2 to TRBJ2-5; the match to TRBD2 covers 14 bases. CDR1 SGHTA and CDR2 FQGNSA come from the germline V gene. The length of the CDR3 is 18 residues. The J segment lost 0 bases and the V segment lost 1 base, leaving 4 bases of the junction unmatched. The CDR3 sequence: CASSLVRTSGGYQETQYF. The CDR3 coding sequence is TGTGCCAGCAGCTTAGTGAGGACTAGCGGGGGGTACCAAGAGACCCAGTACTTC.

This clonotype was recorded many times. The chain has TRBV7-6 and TRBJ2-3; D uncertain. Deletions cut 5 bases from V and 6 bases from J, with 9 bases between. This CDR3 comprises 12 residues. The germline CDR1 and CDR2 sequences are SGHVS and FNYEAQ. The CDR3 loop reads CASSLGWDTQYF. In DNA form, the CDR3 reads TGTGCCAGCAGCCTAGGCTGGGATACGCAGTATTTT.

V usage is TRBV19 and J usage is TRBJ2-1; TRBD1 matches 8 bases. V dropped 3 bases and J dropped 10; count of bases not matched to a gene: 14. CDR3 length: 16 residues. CDR1 is LNHDA, CDR2 SQIVND, per germline (reference sequence). As DNA, the CDR3 is TGTGCCAGTAGTATTGATCTTGGACAGGGCTTTAAGGAGCAGTTCTTC. Translation: CASSIDLGQGFKEQFF.

This clonotype was detected many times. The DNA for the CDR3 is TGTGCCAGCAGGTCTGGGACTAGCGGGAGCTCCATTAGCACAGATACGCAGTATTTT. Translation: CASRSGTSGSSISTDTQYF. This sequence joins TRBV5-5 and TRBJ2-3, with TRBD2 matching 14 bases. This CDR3 spans 19 amino acids. Trimming took 5 bases from V and 0 from J; bases not matched to a gene: 11. CDR1 and CDR2 from the germline V gene are SGHKS and YYEKEE (reference sequence).

This clonotype occurred many times. The chain is built from TRBV20-1 and TRBJ2-4; a possible D gene is TRBD1 (7 bases). This CDR3 is built from 12 residues. Germline V gene sequence: CDR1 DFQATT, CDR2 SNEGSKA (reference sequence). V lost 2 bases and J lost 8, with 10 bases in between. In DNA, the CDR3 is TGCAGTGCTAGACCAGGGGGGTACATTCAGTACTTC. This encodes CSARPGGYIQYF.

The sample holds many counts of this clonotype. DNA for the CDR3: TGCAGCGTTGAAGCTCGGACGGTTCAAGAGACCCAGTACTTC. It is translated as CSVEARTVQETQYF. The chain is built from TRBV29-1 and TRBJ2-5, with D hard to call. The CDR3 consists of 14 residues. V dropped 1 base and J dropped 2 bases, with 11 bases sitting between them. Germline CDR1 and CDR2: SQVTM and ANQGSEA.

The sample holds many counts of this clonotype. The rearrangement joins TRBV28 to TRBJ2-7; no clear D gene. This CDR3 is built from 11 residues. Germline CDR1 and CDR2: MDHEN and SYDVKM. The V end was cut by 7 bases, the J end by 2 bases, with 6 bases between. DNA for the CDR3: TGTGCCAGCATCGGAACCTACGAGCAGTACTTC. It is translated as CASIGTYEQYF.

In this sample, this clonotype turned up a few times. The rearrangement links TRBV12-3 or TRBV12-4 to TRBJ1-1; 7 bases map to TRBD1. CDR3 length: 17 residues. V lost 0 bases and J lost 0; bases outside the gene matches: 7. CDR3 amino acids: CASSLAQRGQMNTEAFF. Written as DNA, the CDR3 is TGTGCCAGCAGTTTAGCGCAGAGGGGGCAGATGAACACTGAAGCTTTCTTT.

This clonotype was found a few times. The chain employs TRBV12-3 or TRBV12-4 and TRBJ2-4, with no clear D. Trimming removed 5 bases from V and 2 bases from J, with 7 bases in between. The CDR3 sequence is 13 residues long. The DNA of the CDR3 is TGTGCCAGCAGTCAGAGTTCCAAAAACATTCAGTACTTC. This translates into CASSQSSKNIQYF.

Ten or more counts support this clonotype. The chain couples TRBV27 to TRBJ2-7; D is unresolved. This CDR3 has 15 amino acids. Deletions cut 5 bases from V and 0 bases from J, with 14 bases between. Germline CDR1 MNHEY, CDR2 SMNVEV (reference sequence). The CDR3 loop reads CASSPDRTNSYEQYF. The CDR3 DNA reads as TGTGCCAGCAGTCCGGACCGAACCAACTCCTACGAGCAGTACTTC.

V usage is TRBV5-1 and J usage is TRBJ2-3; 9 bases are shared with TRBD1. J gave up 5 bases and V 0 bases, and 7 bases lay outside the gene matches. Looked up from germline, CDR1 is SGHRS and CDR2 is YFSETQ. The CDR3 covers 16 residues. CDR3 sequence reads: CASSLERGQGGDTQYF. CDR3 in DNA: TGCGCCAGCAGCTTGGAGAGGGGACAGGGCGGAGATACGCAGTATTTT.

This clonotype has at least ten counts. The rearrangement joins TRBV7-2 to TRBJ2-7; D not certain. The CDR3 is 15 residues long. Per the germline V gene, CDR1 is SGHTA and CDR2 is FQGNSA. The V gene lost 1 base and the J gene lost 3 bases, with 13 bases spanning the gap. CDR3 coding DNA: TGTGCCAGCAGCTTAGAGGTTCGCCTCGGCTACGAGCAGTACTTC. Its translation: CASSLEVRLGYEQYF.

This clonotype came up a few times. DNA of the CDR3: TGCAGTGCTTTTTCGGGACTAGCGGAAGAGACCCAGTACTTC. As protein: CSAFSGLAEETQYF. The chain links TRBV20-1 to TRBJ2-5, with TRBD2 matching over 11 bases. V shed 5 bases, J shed 3 bases, and the junction held 5 bases outside the gene matches. The germline V gene encodes CDR1 DFQATT and CDR2 SNEGSKA (reference sequence). This CDR3 contains 14 residues.

This rearrangement joins TRBV18 to TRBJ2-7, with D perhaps matching TRBD2 (6 bases). The V end lost 1 base, the J end lost 7 bases, and 14 bases lay between the germline ends. This CDR3 has 14 amino acids. Germline CDR1 reads KGHSH; CDR2 reads LQKENI. CDR3 region: CASSPRGGGEEQYF. Here the CDR3 DNA reads TGTGCCAGCTCACCACGCGGCGGCGGGGAGGAGCAGTACTTC.

A few counts support this clonotype. The chain joins TRBV7-8 to TRBJ1-5; D call uncertain. CDR1 SGHVS and CDR2 FQNEAQ come from the germline V gene. The CDR3 runs 16 residues. V lost 6 bases to trimming and J lost 2 bases, with 17 bases between them. The DNA for the CDR3 is TGTGCCAGCAGACCCGGACGTGGGGAGGGCAATCAGCCCCAGCATTTT. It is translated as CASRPGRGEGNQPQHF.

This sequence joins TRBV2 and TRBJ1-2; TRBD1 matches at 10 bases. CDR1 and CDR2 from the germline V gene are SNHLY and FYNNEI. The CDR3 loop spans 15 amino acids. Losses at the gene ends were 7 bases for V and 5 bases for J; bases not matched to a gene: 10. The DNA of the CDR3 is TGTGCCAGCAAAGCGACAGGGGGCTTGCAGTATGGCTACACCTTC. Translated, it gives CASKATGGLQYGYTF.

This clonotype appeared a few times. V usage is TRBV5-1 and J usage is TRBJ1-4; D is possibly TRBD1 (5 bases). From germline, CDR1 is SGHRS and CDR2 YFSETQ. Trimming pared 5 bases from V and 4 bases from J, leaving 15 bases between. CDR3 length: 15 amino acids. The CDR3: CASSQTGPDNEKLFF. The CDR3 DNA is TGCGCCAGCAGTCAAACGGGACCGGATAATGAAAAACTGTTTTTT.